The following is a T cell receptor beta chain sequence with its context. Antigen specificity is unknown. The table came from immunoSEQ multiplex PCR; TCRdb's copy has only in-frame clones and leaves some out. The sample lists 110,000 or so clones; 88% were seen once. The data derive from a study of T cell responses to AZD1222 COVID-19 vaccine. Regarding the study as a whole: Spike as a whole was targeted by vaccine-associated CD4 TCRs, dominant at 160-218 and 743-854.

Both about-4-week and about-12-week second-dose recipients were combined. The receptor was derived from an adult who received the AZD1222 COVID-19 vaccine. The sequenced sample was peripheral blood, obtained 28 days after the second AZD1222 dose.

CDR3 sequence (DNA): TGCGCCAGCAGCGTGGGACAGGGGAACTATGGCTACACCTTC. Translating it yields CASSVGQGNYGYTF. The chain employs TRBV5-1 and TRBJ1-2; 10 bases match TRBD1. The ends lost 4 bases at V and 2 bases at J; junction bases unmatched: 2. Per the germline V gene, CDR1 is SGHRS and CDR2 is YFSETQ. This CDR3 comprises 14 residues.